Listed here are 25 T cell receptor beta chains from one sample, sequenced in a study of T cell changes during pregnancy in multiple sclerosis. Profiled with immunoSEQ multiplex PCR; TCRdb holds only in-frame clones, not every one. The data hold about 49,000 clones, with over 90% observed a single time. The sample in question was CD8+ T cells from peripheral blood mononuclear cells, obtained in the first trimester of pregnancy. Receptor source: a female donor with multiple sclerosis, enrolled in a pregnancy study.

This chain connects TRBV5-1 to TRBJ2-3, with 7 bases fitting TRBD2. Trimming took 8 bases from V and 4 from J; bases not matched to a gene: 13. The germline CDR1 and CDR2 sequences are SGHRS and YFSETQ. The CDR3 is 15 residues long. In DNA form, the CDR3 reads TGCGCCAGTAGAACTAGCGCCGGAGAGGCAGATACGCAGTATTTT. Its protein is CASRTSAGEADTQYF.

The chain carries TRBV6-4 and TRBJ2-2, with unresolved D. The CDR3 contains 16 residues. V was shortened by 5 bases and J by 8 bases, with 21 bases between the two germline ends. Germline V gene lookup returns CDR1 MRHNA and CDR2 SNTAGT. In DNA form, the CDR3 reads TGTGCCAGCAGTCCGGAGACTGTAGACCGTACTGGGGAGCTGTTTTTT. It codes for CASSPETVDRTGELFF.

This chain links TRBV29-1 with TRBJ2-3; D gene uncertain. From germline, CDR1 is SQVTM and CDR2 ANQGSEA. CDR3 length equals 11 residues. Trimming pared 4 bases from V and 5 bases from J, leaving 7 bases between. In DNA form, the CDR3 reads TGCAGCGTTGTGCAGGAAGATACGCAGTATTTT. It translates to CSVVQEDTQYF.

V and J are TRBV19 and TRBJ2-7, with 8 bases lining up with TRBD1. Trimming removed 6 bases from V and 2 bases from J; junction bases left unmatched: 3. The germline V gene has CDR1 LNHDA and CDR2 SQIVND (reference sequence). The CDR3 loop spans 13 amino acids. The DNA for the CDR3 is TGTGCCAGTAGCTGGACAGGGACCTACGAGCAGTACTTC. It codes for CASSWTGTYEQYF.

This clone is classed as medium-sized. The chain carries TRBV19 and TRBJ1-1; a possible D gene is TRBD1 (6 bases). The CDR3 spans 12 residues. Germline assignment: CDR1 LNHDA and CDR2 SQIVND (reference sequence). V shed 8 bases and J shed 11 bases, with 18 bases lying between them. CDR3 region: CASSTGFMDAFF. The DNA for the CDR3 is TGTGCCAGTTCAACAGGGTTCATGGATGCTTTCTTT.

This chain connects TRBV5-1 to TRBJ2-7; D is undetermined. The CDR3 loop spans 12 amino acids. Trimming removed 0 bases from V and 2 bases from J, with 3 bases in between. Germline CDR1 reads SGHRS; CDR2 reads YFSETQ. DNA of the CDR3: TGCGCCAGCAGCTTGGACACCTACGAGCAGTACTTC. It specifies CASSLDTYEQYF.

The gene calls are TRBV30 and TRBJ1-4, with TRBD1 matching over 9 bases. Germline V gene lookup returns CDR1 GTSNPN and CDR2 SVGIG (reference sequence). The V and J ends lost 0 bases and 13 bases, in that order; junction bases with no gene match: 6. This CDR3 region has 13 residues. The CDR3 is CAWSVRVDRGLFF. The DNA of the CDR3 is TGTGCCTGGAGTGTACGGGTGGACAGGGGACTGTTTTTT.

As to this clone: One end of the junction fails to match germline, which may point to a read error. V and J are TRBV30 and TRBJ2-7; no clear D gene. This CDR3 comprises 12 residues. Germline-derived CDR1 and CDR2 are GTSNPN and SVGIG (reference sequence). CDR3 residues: CAWSVGQTYRNF. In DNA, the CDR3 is TGTGCCTGGAGTGTAGGCCAGACTTATCGTAACTTC.

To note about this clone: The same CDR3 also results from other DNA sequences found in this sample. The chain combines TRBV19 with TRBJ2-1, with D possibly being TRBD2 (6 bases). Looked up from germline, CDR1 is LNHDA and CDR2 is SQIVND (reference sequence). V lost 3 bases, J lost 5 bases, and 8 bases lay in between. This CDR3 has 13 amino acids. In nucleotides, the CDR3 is TGTGCCAGTAGTATTGGAGGGGACAATGAGCAGTTCTTC. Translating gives CASSIGGDNEQFF.

The CDR3 loop is CASSKADQGRGTYEQYF. The CDR3 DNA sequence: TGTGCCAGCAGCAAAGCTGACCAGGGGCGGGGGACCTACGAGCAGTACTTC. This chain connects TRBV21-1 to TRBJ2-7; TRBD2, the D gene given by the table, was not confirmed from the DNA. TRBV21-1 is deemed a pseudogene. The CDR3 runs to 17 residues.

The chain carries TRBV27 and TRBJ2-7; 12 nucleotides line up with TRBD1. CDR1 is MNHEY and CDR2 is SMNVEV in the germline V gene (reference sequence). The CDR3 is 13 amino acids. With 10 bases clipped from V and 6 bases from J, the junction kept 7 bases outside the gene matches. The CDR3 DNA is TGTGCCACCGGGACAGGGGGCACAGGCGAGCAGTACTTC. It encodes CATGTGGTGEQYF.

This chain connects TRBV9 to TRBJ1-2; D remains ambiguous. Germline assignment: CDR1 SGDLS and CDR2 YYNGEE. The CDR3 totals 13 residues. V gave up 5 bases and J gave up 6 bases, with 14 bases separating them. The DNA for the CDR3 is TGTGCCAGCAGTGATACTCCTCTTCATGGCTACACCTTC. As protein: CASSDTPLHGYTF.

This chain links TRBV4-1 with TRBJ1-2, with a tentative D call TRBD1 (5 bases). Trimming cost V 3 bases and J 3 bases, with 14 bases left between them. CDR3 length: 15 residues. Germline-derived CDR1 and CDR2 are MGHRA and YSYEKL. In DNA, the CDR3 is TGCGCCAGCAGCCACCTTTGGGGGGGTGACTATGGCTACACCTTC. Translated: CASSHLWGGDYGYTF.

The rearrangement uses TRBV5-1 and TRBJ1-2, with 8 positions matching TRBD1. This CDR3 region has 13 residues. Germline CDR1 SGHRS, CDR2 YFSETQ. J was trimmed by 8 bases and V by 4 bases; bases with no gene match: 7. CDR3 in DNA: TGCGCCAGCAGCATTGACAGGGGTGGAGGCTACACCTTC. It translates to CASSIDRGGGYTF. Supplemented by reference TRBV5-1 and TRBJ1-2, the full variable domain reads KAGVTQTPRYLIKTRGQQVTLSCSPISGHRSVSWYQQTPGQGLQFLFEYFSETQRNKGNFPGRFSGRQFSNSRSEMNVSTLELGDSALYLCASSIDRGGGYTFGSGTRLTVV.

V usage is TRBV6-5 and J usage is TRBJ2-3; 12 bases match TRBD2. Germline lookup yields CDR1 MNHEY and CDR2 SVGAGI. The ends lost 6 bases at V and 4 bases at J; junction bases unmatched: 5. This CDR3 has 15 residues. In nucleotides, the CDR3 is TGTGCCAGCAGCCCACTAGCGGGAGGCGCAGATACGCAGTATTTT. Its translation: CASSPLAGGADTQYF.

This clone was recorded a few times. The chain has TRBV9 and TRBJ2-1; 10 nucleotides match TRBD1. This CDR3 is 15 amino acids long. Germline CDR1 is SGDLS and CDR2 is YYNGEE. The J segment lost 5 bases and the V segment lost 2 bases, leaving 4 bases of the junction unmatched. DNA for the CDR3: TGTGCCAGCAGCGTTGGGACAGGGGCCAACAATGAGCAGTTCTTC. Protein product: CASSVGTGANNEQFF.

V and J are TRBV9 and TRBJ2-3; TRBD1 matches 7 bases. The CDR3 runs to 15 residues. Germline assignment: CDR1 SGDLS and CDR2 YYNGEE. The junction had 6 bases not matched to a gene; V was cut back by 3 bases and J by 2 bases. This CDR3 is CASSGRDSTTDTQYF. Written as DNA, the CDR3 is TGTGCCAGCAGCGGCCGGGACAGTACCACAGATACGCAGTATTTT. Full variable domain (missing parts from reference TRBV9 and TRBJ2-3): DSGVTQTPKHLITATGQRVTLRCSPRSGDLSVYWYQQSLDQGLQFLIQYYNGEERAKGNILERFSAQQFPDLHSELNLSSLELGDSALYFCASSGRDSTTDTQYFGPGTRLTVL.

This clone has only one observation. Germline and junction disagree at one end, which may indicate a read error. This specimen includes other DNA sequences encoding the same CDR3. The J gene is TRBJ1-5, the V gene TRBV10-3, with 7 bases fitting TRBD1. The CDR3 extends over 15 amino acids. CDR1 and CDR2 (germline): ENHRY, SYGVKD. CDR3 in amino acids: CAISEFLQGWQPQHF. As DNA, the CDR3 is TGTGCCATCAGTGAGTTTTTACAGGGGTGGCAGCCTCAGCATTTT.

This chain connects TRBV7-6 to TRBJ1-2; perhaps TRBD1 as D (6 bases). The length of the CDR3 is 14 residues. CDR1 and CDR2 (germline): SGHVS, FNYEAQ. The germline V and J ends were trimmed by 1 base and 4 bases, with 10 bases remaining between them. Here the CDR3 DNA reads TGTGCCAGCAGCTTAGGAACAGGGCTCTATGGCTACACCTTC. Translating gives CASSLGTGLYGYTF.

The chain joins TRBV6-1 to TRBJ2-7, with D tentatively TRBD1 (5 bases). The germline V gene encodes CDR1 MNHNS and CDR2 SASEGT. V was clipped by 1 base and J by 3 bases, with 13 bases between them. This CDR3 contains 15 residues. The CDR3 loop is CASSEEGSGIYEQYF. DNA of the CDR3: TGTGCCAGCAGTGAAGAGGGGTCAGGGATCTACGAGCAGTACTTC.

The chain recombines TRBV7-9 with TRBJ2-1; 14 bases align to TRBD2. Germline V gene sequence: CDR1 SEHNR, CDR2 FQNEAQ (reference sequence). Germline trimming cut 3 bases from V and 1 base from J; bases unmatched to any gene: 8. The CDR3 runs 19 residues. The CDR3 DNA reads TGTGCCAGCAGCTTCCTTGGGACTAGCGGGAGTGTATCCTACAATGAGCAGTTCTTC. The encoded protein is CASSFLGTSGSVSYNEQFF.

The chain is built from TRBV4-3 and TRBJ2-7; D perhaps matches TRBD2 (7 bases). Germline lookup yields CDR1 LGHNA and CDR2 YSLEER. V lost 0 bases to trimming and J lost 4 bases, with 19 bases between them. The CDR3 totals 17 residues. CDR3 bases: TGCGCCAGCAGCCAAGAAGTTTACGGGGGCGGGGGTTACGAGCAGTACTTC. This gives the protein CASSQEVYGGGGYEQYF.

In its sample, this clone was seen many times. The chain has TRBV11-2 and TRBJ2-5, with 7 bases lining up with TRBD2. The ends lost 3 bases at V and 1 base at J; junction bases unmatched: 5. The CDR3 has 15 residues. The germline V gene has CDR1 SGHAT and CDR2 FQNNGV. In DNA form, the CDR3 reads TGTGCCAGCAGCTTCTGGGGGGGGTTCCAAGAGACCCAGTACTTC. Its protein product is CASSFWGGFQETQYF.

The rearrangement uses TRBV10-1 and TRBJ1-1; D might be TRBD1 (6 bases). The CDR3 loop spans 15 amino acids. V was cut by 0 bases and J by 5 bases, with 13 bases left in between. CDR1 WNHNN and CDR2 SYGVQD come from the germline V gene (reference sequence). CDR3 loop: CASSESVGAWTEAFF. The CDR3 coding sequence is TGCGCCAGCAGTGAGTCAGTGGGGGCTTGGACTGAAGCTTTCTTT.

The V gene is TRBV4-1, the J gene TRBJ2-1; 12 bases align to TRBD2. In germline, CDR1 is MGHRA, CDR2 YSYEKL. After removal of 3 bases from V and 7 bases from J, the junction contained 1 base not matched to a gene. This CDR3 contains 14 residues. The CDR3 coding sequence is TGCGCCAGCAGCCAGACTAGCGGGAGTAATGAGCAGTTCTTC. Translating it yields CASSQTSGSNEQFF.